This entry concerns a single T cell receptor beta chain. Its antigen is as yet unknown. RNA extraction and reverse transcription yielded cDNA as sequencing template. Sequenced by immunoSEQ multiplex PCR; TCRdb stores in-frame clones only, minus some. The sample lists fewer than 200,000 clones; 60% were seen once. Treatment denoted: oral pan-JAK inhibitor, 5-10 mg twice daily. Germline-derived CDR1 and CDR2 are LNHDA and SQIVND (reference sequence). V gave up 9 bases and J gave up 4 bases, with 9 bases separating them. This CDR3 is built from 11 residues. The data belong to a study of CD8+ T cells in alopecia areata. For the study at large: Disease severity was quantified as SALT score of affected scalp area. Broader study findings: Within the top 100, expanded CD8+ clones significantly decreased with tofacitinib, as did scalp clonality. In patients, TCRs were shared less clearly than in mice, and HLA may possibly be involved.

This clonotype was obtained from a human donor with alopecia areata. This specimen consisted of CD4+ T cells sorted from blood, obtained at week 24, from a patient treated with tofacitinib. The chain carries TRBV19 and TRBJ2-5; D is ambiguous. CDR3 sequence: CASRNTETQYF. The DNA for the CDR3 is TGTGCCAGCAGAAACACAGAGACCCAGTACTTC.